These 17 T cell receptor beta chains were all obtained from the same sample, sequenced in a study of cytomegalovirus exposure and HLA in healthy donors. Researchers ran the PCR with 60 Vbeta and 13 Jbeta primers. Clones were sequenced by immunoSEQ multiplex PCR, and TCRdb holds only the in-frame ones, with some missing. This sample's table reports fewer than 100,000 clones. The specimen was PBMCs. All receptors come from a man aged 45 to 65 in good health and CMV-seronegative.

The gene calls are TRBV28 and TRBJ2-7, with 10 bases identical to TRBD1. Per the germline V gene, CDR1 is MDHEN and CDR2 is SYDVKM. The CDR3 spans 17 residues. V gave up 6 bases and J gave up 2 bases; unmatched junction bases: 13. The CDR3 spells CASRPQGADRGAYEQYF. CDR3 coding DNA: TGTGCCAGCAGACCTCAGGGCGCGGACAGGGGGGCCTACGAGCAGTACTTC.

This chain joins TRBV6-6 and TRBJ2-5; 13 positions match TRBD2. V lost 7 bases, J lost 3 bases, and 5 bases stayed unmatched. Germline CDR1 and CDR2: MNHNY and SVGAGI (reference sequence). CDR3 size: 15 residues. The CDR3 spells CASNHGLAGEETQYF. In nucleotides, the CDR3 is TGTGCCAGCAATCATGGACTAGCGGGGGAAGAGACCCAGTACTTC.

The gene calls are TRBV5-6 and TRBJ1-5; D is possibly TRBD1 (6 bases). CDR3 length: 16 amino acids. The V gene lost 1 base and the J gene lost 5 bases, with 16 bases spanning the gap. The germline CDR1 and CDR2 sequences are SGHDT and YYEEEE. CDR3 loop: CASSLWTGQSYQPQHF. DNA for the CDR3: TGTGCCAGCAGCTTGTGGACGGGACAAAGCTATCAGCCCCAGCATTTT.

In DNA form, the CDR3 reads TGTGCCAGCAGCTTAACCGCTGGCAGTCAAGAGACCCAGTACTTC. Its translation: CASSLTAGSQETQYF. The chain employs TRBV7-3 and TRBJ2-5; no definite D call. Germline assignment: CDR1 SGHTA and CDR2 FQGTGA. CDR3 length: 15 residues. V was pared by 0 bases and J by 2 bases, with 10 bases between.

This rearrangement joins TRBV9 to TRBJ2-1, with no clear D. CDR1 and CDR2 (germline): SGDLS, YYNGEE. The CDR3 is made up of 12 amino acids. Trimming left V 2 bases short and J 9 bases short, with 9 bases between. The CDR3 sequence: CASSVDNVEQFF. For the CDR3, the DNA is TGTGCCAGCAGCGTCGACAATGTTGAGCAGTTCTTC.

The chain joins TRBV12-5 to TRBJ2-2; D is perhaps TRBD2 (5 bases). Germline loops: CDR1 LGHNT, CDR2 FRNRAP. V lost 3 bases and J lost 6, with 17 bases in between. The CDR3 totals 16 residues. CDR3 DNA: TGTGCTAGTGGTTTTTCGAGGGATGTGTACCCCGGGGAGCTGTTTTTT. Protein: CASGFSRDVYPGELFF.

V usage is TRBV28 and J usage is TRBJ1-5; D is perhaps TRBD1 (5 bases). The CDR3 has 15 amino acids. Germline V CDR1 and CDR2: MDHEN, SYDVKM. V lost 6 bases and J 3 bases, leaving 15 bases between the germline ends. DNA for the CDR3: TGTGCCAGCAGCCCCCCTTACAGGCCCAATCAGCCCCAGCATTTT. As protein: CASSPPYRPNQPQHF. Together with reference TRBV28 and TRBJ1-5, the CDR3 gives the full variable domain: DVKVTQSSRYLVKRTGEKVFLECVQDMDHENMFWYRQDPGLGLRLIYFSYDVKMKEKGDIPEGYSVSREKKERFSLILESASTNQTSMYLCASSPPYRPNQPQHFGDGTRLSIL.

The chain combines TRBV7-9 with TRBJ2-3; TRBD2 aligns across 7 bases. V was pared by 1 base and J by 4 bases, with 8 bases of the junction left unmatched. The length of the CDR3 is 16 residues. Germline V gives CDR1 SEHNR, CDR2 FQNEAQ (reference sequence). This CDR3 is CASSLGLARVSDTQYF. CDR3 coding DNA: TGTGCCAGCAGCTTAGGACTAGCCAGGGTGTCAGATACGCAGTATTTT.

The gene calls are TRBV28 and TRBJ1-5; D gene uncertain. Trimming left V 3 bases short and J 0 bases short, with 3 bases between. Germline values: CDR1 MDHEN, CDR2 SYDVKM. The CDR3 sequence is 13 residues long. The CDR3 DNA is TGTGCCAGCAGTTTCGGTAGCAATCAGCCCCAGCATTTT. Translating gives CASSFGSNQPQHF.

The CDR3, as DNA: TGTGCCAGCGGGGGGGGATCCTCCTACGAGCAGTACTTC. This translates into CASGGGSSYEQYF. The V call is TRBV7-2, the J call TRBJ2-7; 7 bases fit TRBD2. The ends lost 8 bases at V and 0 bases at J; junction bases unmatched: 4. This CDR3 comprises 13 residues. CDR1 SGHTA and CDR2 FQGNSA come from the germline V gene.

This chain connects TRBV21-1 to TRBJ2-5; TRBD1, the table's D call, was not compared with the DNA. TRBV21-1 is described as a pseudogene. This CDR3 has 14 residues. CDR3 region: CASSNGTDEETQYF. CDR3 coding DNA: TGTGCCAGCAGCAACGGGACAGATGAAGAGACCCAGTACTTC.

The rearrangement uses TRBV6-5 and TRBJ1-6, with D tentatively TRBD1 (6 bases). V lost 6 bases and J 10 bases, leaving 13 bases between the germline ends. This CDR3 contains 13 residues. Germline loops: CDR1 MNHEY, CDR2 SVGAGI. The DNA for the CDR3 is TGTGCCAGCAGCCAACAGGGCTGGTCACCCCTCCACTTT. This gives the protein CASSQQGWSPLHF.

This chain uses TRBV18 with TRBJ2-7, with 9 bases matching TRBD1. The CDR3 length is 15 residues. The germline V gene has CDR1 KGHSH and CDR2 LQKENI. Trimming removed 6 bases from V and 1 base from J; junction bases left unmatched: 7. CDR3 DNA sequence: TGTGCCAGCTCTTCTGGGGACAGGGAGTCCTACGAGCAGTACTTC. This sequence encodes CASSSGDRESYEQYF.

The chain has TRBV19 and TRBJ1-5; 8 nucleotides line up with TRBD1. CDR3 length equals 14 residues. Germline V gene data show CDR1 as LNHDA and CDR2 as SQIVND (reference sequence). After removal of 6 bases from V and 3 bases from J, the junction contained 4 bases not matched to a gene. CDR3 bases: TGTGCCAGTAGCTGGACAGGGTACAATCAGCCCCAGCATTTT. Its protein product is CASSWTGYNQPQHF. Drawing the rest from reference TRBV19 and TRBJ1-5, the complete variable domain is DGGITQSPKYLFRKEGQNVTLSCEQNLNHDAMYWYRQDPGQGLRLIYYSQIVNDFQKGDIAEGYSVSREKKESFPLTVTSAQKNPTAFYLCASSWTGYNQPQHFGDGTRLSIL.

This chain links TRBV28 with TRBJ2-7; D is undetermined. The CDR3 spans 13 residues. Trimming shortened V by 2 bases and J by 0 bases, and 5 bases separated the two germline ends. Germline V lookup: CDR1 MDHEN, CDR2 SYDVKM. Here the CDR3 DNA reads TGTGCCAGCAGTTTAGTTAACTCCTACGAGCAGTACTTC. Protein product: CASSLVNSYEQYF.

The gene calls are TRBV7-3 and TRBJ1-2, with 10 bases that match TRBD1. In germline, CDR1 is SGHTA, CDR2 FQGTGA. The CDR3 has 15 amino acids. J was trimmed by 6 bases and V by 3 bases; bases with no gene match: 7. CDR3 amino acids: CASSFQSGQGNGYTF. In nucleotides, the CDR3 is TGTGCCAGCAGCTTTCAATCGGGACAGGGGAATGGCTACACCTTC.

The gene calls are TRBV7-9 and TRBJ2-1; the D is unclear. The CDR3 has 13 residues. V gave up 5 bases and J gave up 7 bases, with 12 bases separating them. Germline V gene sequence: CDR1 SEHNR, CDR2 FQNEAQ (reference sequence). The CDR3 bases are TGTGCCAGCAGCCCACCCCGGGTTAATGAGCAGTTCTTC. This gives the protein CASSPPRVNEQFF. Complete variable domain (other parts from reference TRBV7-9 and TRBJ2-1): DTGVSQNPRHKITKRGQNVTFRCDPISEHNRLYWYRQTLGQGPEFLTYFQNEAQLEKSRLLSDRFSAERPKGSFSTLEIQRTEQGDSAMYLCASSPPRVNEQFFGPGTRLTVL.